This TCR beta chain is from a study of PD-L1 blockade in urothelial cancer. Study context: Male patients with bladder-origin urothelial cancer numbered about nine tenths of the roughly 29. The median T cell count in blood samples was over 140,000.

The time point: peripheral blood 6 weeks after treatment start. This clone has just a few counts. Profiled with immunoSEQ multiplex PCR; TCRdb holds only in-frame clones, not every one. The profile shows tens of thousands of clones, around nine tenths of them singletons. The germline CDR1 and CDR2 sequences are MGHRA and YSYEKL. Germline trimming cut 4 bases from V and 4 bases from J; bases unmatched to any gene: 13. The CDR3 spans 19 residues. This TCR came from a man aged 55 to 70 with urothelial cancer. This specimen was PBMCs, taken around atezolizumab (anti-PD-L1) treatment. The chain uses TRBV4-1 and TRBJ2-3; 14 bases agree with TRBD2. The CDR3 DNA follows: TGCGCCAGCAGCCCCCCTTCCGGGACTAGCGGGAGAGGGGCAGATACGCAGTATTTT. Translation: CASSPPSGTSGRGADTQYF.